The 17 T cell receptor beta chains given below trace back to one sample, sequenced in a study of T cell responses to AZD1222 COVID-19 vaccine. The data were produced by immunoSEQ multiplex PCR, yet TCRdb's version contains in-frame clones alone and is incomplete. The table records 90,000 to 120,000 clones, about 90% of them present only once. The specimen was peripheral blood, collected on day 0 of AZD1222 vaccination. All receptors come from an adult in good health.

This clone appeared a few times. The chain employs TRBV10-2 and TRBJ2-6, with TRBD1 identical over 10 bases. Trimming removed 0 bases from V and 3 bases from J; junction bases left unmatched: 11. Germline V gene sequence: CDR1 WSHSY, CDR2 SAAADI. This CDR3 region has 20 residues. CDR3 region: CASSESSMTGGAFGANVLTF. In DNA, the CDR3 is TGCGCCAGCAGTGAGTCCTCGATGACAGGGGGCGCGTTTGGGGCCAACGTCCTGACTTTC.

This chain connects TRBV6-5 to TRBJ1-4; the D is unclear. CDR3 length: 14 amino acids. V lost 6 bases, J lost 0 bases, and 8 bases lay in between. Germline values: CDR1 MNHEY, CDR2 SVGAGI. Here the CDR3 DNA reads TGTGCCAGCAGAGGAATGTCAACTAATGAAAAACTGTTTTTT. Its protein product is CASRGMSTNEKLFF.

V usage is TRBV5-7 and J usage is TRBJ2-7; D remains unclear. TRBV5-7 qualifies as an ORF whose function is uncertain. The V end lost 4 bases, the J end lost 2 bases, and 19 bases lay between the germline ends. This CDR3 comprises 16 residues. The chain's CDR3 is CASSIGPCPPPYEQYF. The CDR3 bases are TGTGCCAGCAGCATAGGGCCATGCCCTCCCCCCTACGAGCAGTACTTC.

The chain employs TRBV6-5 and TRBJ2-2, with D unresolved. The CDR3 length is 15 residues. V dropped 0 bases and J dropped 5 bases, with 10 bases sitting between them. From germline, CDR1 is MNHEY and CDR2 SVGAGI. The CDR3 bases are TGTGCCAGCAGTTACTCAGGGCTAGGAACCGGGGAGCTGTTTTTT. Protein product: CASSYSGLGTGELFF.

The chain carries TRBV11-2 and TRBJ1-4; D remains ambiguous. CDR3 length equals 15 residues. The germline V and J ends were trimmed by 1 base and 7 bases, with 13 bases remaining between them. CDR1 SGHAT and CDR2 FQNNGV come from the germline V gene. For the CDR3, the DNA is TGTGCCAGCAGCTTAGGGGCCAGTCCCAGTGAAAAACTGTTTTTT. Translating gives CASSLGASPSEKLFF.

The J gene is TRBJ1-6, the V gene TRBV30; 10 nucleotides match TRBD1. V was clipped by 4 bases and J by 12 bases; unmatched bases: 12. This CDR3 has 15 amino acids. Germline CDR1 is GTSNPN and CDR2 is SVGIG (reference sequence). CDR3 amino acids: CAWITGGTGERPLHF. As DNA, the CDR3 is TGTGCCTGGATTACGGGCGGGACAGGGGAACGACCCCTCCACTTT.

The count of this clone is one. This chain connects TRBV28 to TRBJ1-2; D is ambiguous. Per the germline V gene, CDR1 is MDHEN and CDR2 is SYDVKM. V gave up 6 bases and J gave up 11 bases, with 13 bases separating them. The CDR3 is 11 residues long. CDR3 residues: CASRSESAYTF. The CDR3 nucleotides are TGTGCCAGCAGATCGGAGAGCGCATACACCTTC.

A single count supports this clone. The gene calls are TRBV29-1 and TRBJ2-7, with TRBD2 matching 8 bases. V was pared by 5 bases and J by 0 bases, with 6 bases of the junction left unmatched. Germline V gene sequence: CDR1 SQVTM, CDR2 ANQGSEA. There are 14 residues in the CDR3. CDR3 amino acids: CSVRSGSGSYEQYF. The CDR3 DNA is TGCAGCGTTCGAAGCGGGAGTGGCTCCTACGAGCAGTACTTC.

Here the CDR3 reads CATSRDGLWKGLFF. The CDR3, as DNA: TGTGCCACCAGCAGAGATGGGCTGTGGAAAGGACTGTTTTTT. The V call is TRBV15, the J call TRBJ1-4; D uncertain. Trimming stripped 0 bases from V and 13 bases from J, with 15 bases between. This CDR3 spans 14 amino acids. CDR1 is LNHNV, CDR2 YYDKDF, per germline (reference sequence).

The genes are TRBV30 and TRBJ2-7, with D uncertain. V gave up 2 bases and J gave up 1 base, with 12 bases separating them. Per germline, CDR1 GTSNPN and CDR2 SVGIG (reference sequence). This CDR3 is 14 amino acids long. The CDR3 sequence: CAWSTSTVSYEQYF. As DNA, the CDR3 is TGTGCCTGGAGTACTTCGACGGTATCCTACGAGCAGTACTTC.

This clone was detected only once. V usage is TRBV2 and J usage is TRBJ1-5, with D maybe TRBD1 (5 bases). From germline, CDR1 is SNHLY and CDR2 FYNNEI. Trimming left V 5 bases short and J 2 bases short, with 13 bases between. This CDR3 has 15 amino acids. This CDR3 is CASSYPGRGNQPQHF. The CDR3 DNA sequence: TGTGCCAGCAGTTACCCGGGACGGGGCAATCAGCCCCAGCATTTT.

A few counts support this clone. This chain joins TRBV27 and TRBJ1-6; D not certain. CDR1 MNHEY and CDR2 SMNVEV come from the germline V gene (reference sequence). This CDR3 is 14 amino acids long. The V gene lost 6 bases and the J gene lost 0 bases, with 6 bases spanning the gap. CDR3 bases: TGTGCCAGCAGAACAAACTCCTATAATTCACCCCTCCACTTT. Protein sequence: CASRTNSYNSPLHF.

This chain links TRBV6-6 with TRBJ1-2; a possible D gene is TRBD1 (5 bases). The CDR3 has 12 amino acids. Germline V gene lookup returns CDR1 MNHNY and CDR2 SVGAGI (reference sequence). Trimming took 4 bases from V and 6 from J, leaving 9 bases between them. The DNA of the CDR3 is TGTGCCAGCAGTTCGGAAGGGGATGGCTACACCTTC. It encodes CASSSEGDGYTF.

This clone appeared once. The rearrangement links TRBV19 to TRBJ2-3, with no clear D. V lost 0 bases to trimming and J lost 3 bases, with 10 bases between them. The CDR3 consists of 15 residues. Germline CDR1 LNHDA, CDR2 SQIVND (reference sequence). CDR3 residues: CASSIETTKTDTQYF. For the CDR3, the DNA is TGTGCCAGTAGTATAGAAACCACCAAAACAGATACGCAGTATTTT. Together with reference TRBV19 and TRBJ2-3, the CDR3 gives the full variable domain: DGGITQSPKYLFRKEGQNVTLSCEQNLNHDAMYWYRQDPGQGLRLIYYSQIVNDFQKGDIAEGYSVSREKKESFPLTVTSAQKNPTAFYLCASSIETTKTDTQYFGPGTRLTVL.

V usage is TRBV20-1 and J usage is TRBJ2-5; D may be TRBD1 (6 bases). The germline V and J ends were trimmed by 3 bases and 5 bases, with 16 bases remaining between them. This CDR3 region has 14 residues. CDR1 and CDR2 from the germline V gene are DFQATT and SNEGSKA (reference sequence). The CDR3 region has the DNA TGCAGTGCTAGTTTCAGGGGCTGGAAGGAGACCCAGTACTTC. Its translation: CSASFRGWKETQYF.

This chain connects TRBV28 to TRBJ1-4; D unresolved. Germline V CDR1 and CDR2: MDHEN, SYDVKM. The V gene lost 6 bases and the J gene lost 8 bases, with 7 bases spanning the gap. There are 11 residues in the CDR3. CDR3 sequence: CASSGGEKLFF. CDR3 DNA sequence: TGTGCCAGCAGCGGCGGGGAAAAACTGTTTTTT.

V is TRBV30 and J is TRBJ2-7; D is ambiguous. V was shortened by 3 bases and J by 12 bases, with 15 bases between the two germline ends. Germline V gene lookup returns CDR1 GTSNPN and CDR2 SVGIG (reference sequence). The CDR3 covers 11 residues. Here the CDR3 reads CAWRDGPLSYF. CDR3 DNA: TGTGCCTGGAGGGACGGCCCCTTGTCGTACTTC.